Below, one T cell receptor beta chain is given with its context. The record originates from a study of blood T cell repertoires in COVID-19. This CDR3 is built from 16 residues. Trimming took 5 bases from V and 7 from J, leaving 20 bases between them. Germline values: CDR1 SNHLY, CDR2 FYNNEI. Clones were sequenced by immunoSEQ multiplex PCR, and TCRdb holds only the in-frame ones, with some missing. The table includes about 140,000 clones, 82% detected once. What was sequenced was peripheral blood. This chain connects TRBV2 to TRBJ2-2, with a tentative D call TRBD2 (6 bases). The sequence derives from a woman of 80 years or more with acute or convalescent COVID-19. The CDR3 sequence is CASSFPGLWLSGELFF. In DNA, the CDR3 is TGTGCCAGCAGTTTCCCGGGACTGTGGCTGAGCGGGGAGCTGTTTTTT. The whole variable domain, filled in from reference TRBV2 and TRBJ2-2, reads EPEVTQTPSHQVTQMGQEVILRCVPISNHLYFYWYRQILGQKVEFLVSFYNNEISEKSEIFDDQFSVERPDGSNFTLKIRSTKLEDSAMYFCASSFPGLWLSGELFFGEGSRLTVL.